This T cell receptor (beta chain) is from a study of beta chain features in type 1 diabetes. A remark on this clone: Its specificity is unknown.

Of the isolated RNA, all was reverse transcribed, and so the sequenced material was expressed TCRB transcripts. Clones were read by immunoSEQ multiplex PCR, and TCRdb kept only the in-frame ones, dropping some. The sample holds 300,000 to 350,000 clones, 6.5% to 10% seen once. There are 12 residues in the CDR3. Looked up from germline, CDR1 is KGHSY and CDR2 is FQNENV. The V and J ends lost 4 bases and 0 bases respectively, with 3 bases between them. Via the markers CD45RO/CCR7/CD25/CD127/CD95/CD27, stem cell-like memory, regulatory, central memory and naive CD4+ cells were sorted. Purity exceeding 95% was reached by all sorted populations. Study-level results: All four CD4+ subsets from Type 1 diabetes patients carried moderately but significantly shorter TCRB CDR3s.

Sequenced sample: central memory CD4+ T cells from blood. The V call is TRBV16, the J call TRBJ2-5, with no clear D. The receptor was derived from a woman between 18 and 29 years old in good health. CDR3 amino acids: CASSLYQETQYF. In DNA, the CDR3 is TGTGCCAGCAGCCTTTACCAAGAGACCCAGTACTTC.